The present T cell receptor (beta chain) was sequenced within a study of graft-versus-host responses after intestinal transplantation. Study overall: For two to four years after anti-thymocyte globulin induction, all recipients took tacrolimus and steroids.

Study-level points and caveats: Circulating GvH clone levels at their peak were associated with HvG declines (early post-transplant). There were GvH clones found in recipient marrow, and some of them appeared first in ileum or blood. Some patients had graft-donor T cell macrochimerism, and their allografts showed high graft-versus-host to host-versus-graft clonal ratios.

A note on this clone: Its antigen is as yet unknown.

Method: immunoSEQ multiplex PCR; TCRdb's copy keeps in-frame clones and lacks some. Of about 51,000 clones listed, roughly 95% are singletons. Looked up from germline, CDR1 is SGHVS and CDR2 is FNYEAQ. With V trimmed by 2 bases and J by 6 bases, 5 bases remained unmatched. CDR3 length: 16 residues. V usage is TRBV7-6 and J usage is TRBJ2-2, with 11 positions matching TRBD1. This clonotype originated in a human donor who was the organ donor for an intestinal transplant. Source: unstimulated CD8+ T cells sorted from spleen or lymph node cells, taken before transplant. The chain's CDR3 is CASSLFGTGGPGELFF. CDR3 sequence (DNA): TGTGCCAGCAGCTTATTTGGGACAGGGGGTCCCGGGGAGCTGTTTTTT.